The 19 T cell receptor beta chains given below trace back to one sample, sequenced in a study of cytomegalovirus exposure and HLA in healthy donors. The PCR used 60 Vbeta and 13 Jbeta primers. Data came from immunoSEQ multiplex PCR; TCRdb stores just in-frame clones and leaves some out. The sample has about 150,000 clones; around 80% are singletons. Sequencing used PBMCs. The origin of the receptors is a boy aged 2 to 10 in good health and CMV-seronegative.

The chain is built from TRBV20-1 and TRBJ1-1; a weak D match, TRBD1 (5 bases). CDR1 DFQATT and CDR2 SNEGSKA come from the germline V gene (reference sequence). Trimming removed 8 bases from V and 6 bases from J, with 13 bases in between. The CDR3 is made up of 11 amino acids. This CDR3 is CSSTRGAEAFF. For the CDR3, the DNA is TGCAGTTCAACGCGGGGGGCTGAAGCTTTCTTT.

This CDR3 reads CASSIPGIQAYTEAFF. For the CDR3, the DNA is TGTGCCAGTAGTATTCCAGGGATACAGGCCTACACTGAAGCTTTCTTT. V usage is TRBV19 and J usage is TRBJ1-1, with a weak D call TRBD1 (5 bases). CDR3 size: 16 residues. The germline V and J ends were trimmed by 3 bases and 3 bases, with 17 bases remaining between them. The V gene's germline CDR1 is LNHDA and CDR2 SQIVND (reference sequence).

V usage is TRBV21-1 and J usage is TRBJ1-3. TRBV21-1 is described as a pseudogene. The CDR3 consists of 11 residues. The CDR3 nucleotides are TGTGCCAGCAGAGCCGGAAACACCATATATTTT. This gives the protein CASRAGNTIYF.

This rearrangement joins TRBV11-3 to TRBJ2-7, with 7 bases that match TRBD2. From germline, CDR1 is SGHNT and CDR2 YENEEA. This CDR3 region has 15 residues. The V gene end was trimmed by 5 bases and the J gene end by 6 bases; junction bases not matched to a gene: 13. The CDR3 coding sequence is TGTGCCAGCAGCCAACACGCGGGAGAGGGATCCGAGCAGTACTTC. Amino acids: CASSQHAGEGSEQYF.

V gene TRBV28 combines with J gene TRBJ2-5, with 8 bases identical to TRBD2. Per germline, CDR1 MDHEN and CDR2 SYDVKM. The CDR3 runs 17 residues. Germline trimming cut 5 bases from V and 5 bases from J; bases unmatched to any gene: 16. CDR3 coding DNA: TGTGCCAGCAGTAACACGCTGCGACGACCGGGGGGGGAGACCCAGTACTTC. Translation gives CASSNTLRRPGGETQYF.

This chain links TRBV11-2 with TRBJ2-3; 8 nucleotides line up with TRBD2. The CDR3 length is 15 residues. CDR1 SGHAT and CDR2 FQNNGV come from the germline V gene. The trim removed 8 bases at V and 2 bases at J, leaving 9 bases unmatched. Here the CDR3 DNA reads TGTGCCAGCCGATACGGGACTAGTACCACAGATACGCAGTATTTT. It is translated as CASRYGTSTTDTQYF.

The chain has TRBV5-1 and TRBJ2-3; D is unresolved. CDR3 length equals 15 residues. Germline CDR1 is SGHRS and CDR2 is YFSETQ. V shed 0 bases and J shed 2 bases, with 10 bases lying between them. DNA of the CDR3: TGCGCCAGCAGCTTGGACCTACCCAACACAGATACGCAGTATTTT. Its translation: CASSLDLPNTDTQYF.

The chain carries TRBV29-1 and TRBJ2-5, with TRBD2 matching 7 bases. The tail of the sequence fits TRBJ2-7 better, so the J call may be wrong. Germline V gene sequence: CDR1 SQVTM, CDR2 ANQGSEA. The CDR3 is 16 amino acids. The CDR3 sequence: CSVEYLPRGLAHEQYF. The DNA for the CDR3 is TGCAGCGTTGAATATCTACCGCGGGGGTTGGCCCACGAGCAGTACTTC.

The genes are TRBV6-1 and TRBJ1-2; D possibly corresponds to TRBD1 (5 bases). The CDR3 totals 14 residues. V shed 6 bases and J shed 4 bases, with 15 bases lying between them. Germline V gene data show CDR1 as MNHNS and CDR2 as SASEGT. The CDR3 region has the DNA TGTGCCAGCAGCGGAACAGGTAAAGGCTATGGCTACACCTTC. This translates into CASSGTGKGYGYTF.

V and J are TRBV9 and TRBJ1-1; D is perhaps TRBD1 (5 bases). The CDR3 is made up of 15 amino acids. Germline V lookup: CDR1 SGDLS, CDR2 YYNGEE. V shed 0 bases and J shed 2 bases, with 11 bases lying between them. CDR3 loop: CASSVGVRENTEAFF. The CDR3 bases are TGTGCCAGCAGCGTAGGGGTCAGGGAAAACACTGAAGCTTTCTTT.

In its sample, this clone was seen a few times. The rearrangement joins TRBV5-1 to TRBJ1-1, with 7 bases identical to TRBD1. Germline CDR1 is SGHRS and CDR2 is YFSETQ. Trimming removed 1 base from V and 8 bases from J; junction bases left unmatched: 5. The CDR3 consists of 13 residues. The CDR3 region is CASSLLRDREAFF. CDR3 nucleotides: TGCGCCAGCAGCTTGCTCCGGGACAGAGAAGCTTTCTTT.

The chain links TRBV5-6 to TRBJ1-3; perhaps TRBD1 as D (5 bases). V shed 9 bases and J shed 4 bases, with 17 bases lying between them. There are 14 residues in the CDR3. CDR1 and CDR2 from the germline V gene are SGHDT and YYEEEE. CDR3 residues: CATRRGFRGNTIYF. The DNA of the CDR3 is TGTGCCACCCGGAGGGGTTTCAGGGGAAACACCATATATTTT.

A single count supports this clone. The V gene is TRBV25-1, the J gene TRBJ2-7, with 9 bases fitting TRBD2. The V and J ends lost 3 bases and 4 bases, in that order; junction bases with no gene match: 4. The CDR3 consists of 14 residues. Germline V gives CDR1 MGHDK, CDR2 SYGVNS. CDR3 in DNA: TGTGCCAGCAGTGAGACTAGCGGATCTTACGAGCAGTACTTC. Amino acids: CASSETSGSYEQYF.

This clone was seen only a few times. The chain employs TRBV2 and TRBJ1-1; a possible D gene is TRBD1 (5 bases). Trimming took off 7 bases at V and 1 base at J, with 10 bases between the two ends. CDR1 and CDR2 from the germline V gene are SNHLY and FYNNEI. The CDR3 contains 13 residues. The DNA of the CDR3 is TGTGCCAGCACGGGCAGGGCGAACACTGAAGCTTTCTTT. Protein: CASTGRANTEAFF.

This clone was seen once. The CDR3 spells CATGSGANVLTF. The CDR3 bases are TGCGCCACCGGCTCTGGGGCCAACGTCCTGACTTTC. The chain recombines TRBV4-1 with TRBJ2-6; no reliable D call. V was shortened by 10 bases and J by 0 bases, with 4 bases between the two germline ends. The length of the CDR3 is 12 residues. The V gene's germline CDR1 is MGHRA and CDR2 YSYEKL.

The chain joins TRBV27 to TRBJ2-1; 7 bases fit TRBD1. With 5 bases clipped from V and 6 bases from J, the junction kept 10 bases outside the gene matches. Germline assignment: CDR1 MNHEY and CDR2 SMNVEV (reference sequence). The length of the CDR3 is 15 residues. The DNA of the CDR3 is TGTGCCAGCAGTACTTTCCCGGGACAGTCCAATGAGCAGTTCTTC. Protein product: CASSTFPGQSNEQFF.

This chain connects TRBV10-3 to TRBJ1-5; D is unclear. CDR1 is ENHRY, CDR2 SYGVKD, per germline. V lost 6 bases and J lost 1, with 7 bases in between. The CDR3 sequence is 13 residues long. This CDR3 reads CAISSTSNQPQHF. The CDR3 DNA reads TGTGCCATCAGCAGTACAAGCAATCAGCCCCAGCATTTT.

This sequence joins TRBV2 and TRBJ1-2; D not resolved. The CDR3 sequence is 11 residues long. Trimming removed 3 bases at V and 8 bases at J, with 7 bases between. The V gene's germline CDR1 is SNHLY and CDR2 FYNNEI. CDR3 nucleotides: TGTGCCAGCAGTGAGACGAGGGGCTACACCTTC. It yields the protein CASSETRGYTF. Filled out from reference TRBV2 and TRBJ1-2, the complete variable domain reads EPEVTQTPSHQVTQMGQEVILRCVPISNHLYFYWYRQILGQKVEFLVSFYNNEISEKSEIFDDQFSVERPDGSNFTLKIRSTKLEDSAMYFCASSETRGYTFGSGTRLTVV.

Here the CDR3 DNA reads TGTGCCAGCAGCTTAGGTAGGGGAGATACGCAGTATTTT. It translates to CASSLGRGDTQYF. V and J are TRBV7-8 and TRBJ2-3, with a possible D match to TRBD1 (5 bases). V lost 1 base and J lost 5, with 7 bases in between. CDR3 size: 13 residues. Germline V gene data show CDR1 as SGHVS and CDR2 as FQNEAQ.